This TCR beta chain was documented in a study of blood T cell repertoires in COVID-19 (TCRdb year 2020). About the investigation overall: The collaborator samples originated in the United States, Italy and Spain and spanned the acute and convalescent phases of COVID-19. Where available, HLA class I and class II types were taken from metadata supplied by the sample provider and were not determined by assay-based typing. The repertoires were made available in a free public database intended to serve as a resource for research on the immune response to SARS-CoV-2. Deeply sampled blood TCRbeta repertoires from subjects exposed to, actively infected with, or recovered from COVID-19 were included in the dataset. The samples were drawn from two sources: the first 160 participants of the ongoing ImmuneRACE study, and 1,200 or so subjects contributed by 6 global collaborators. The material from the prospective study consisted of cDNA or gDNA derived from T cells, B-cell-depleted T cells, or PBMCs. Nearly every sample came with metadata listing a de-identified subject ID, COVID-19 status, age in years and sex. Summary of the overall study and its limitations: The quantity of clinical and demographic metadata differed by source and by participant and was supplied without curation.

In Seattle, one collaborating source enrolled patients while the infection was active and tracked those patients longitudinally over the course of disease. Each collaborating institution followed its own protocols to collect whole blood in K2EDTA tubes. For TCRbeta analysis, collaborator samples were shipped as frozen whole blood, as isolated PBMCs, or as DNA extracted from either sample type. Concerning this clone: Its antigen remains unidentified. Base qualities are missing; no much larger clone stands one base away.

TCRbeta CDR3 regions were amplified from genomic DNA using the immunoSEQ Assay, a bias-controlled multiplex PCR. Turning to the authors' computational methods: Within the assay, amplification of reference gene primers was used to estimate how many nucleated cells each sample contained. To quantify the absolute abundance of each unique TCRbeta CDR3 rearrangement, sequence reads were collapsed and filtered. For each sample, productive Simpson clonality was calculated as the square root of Simpson's diversity index across productive rearrangements. TCRdb limited this immuneACCESS table to in-frame rearrangements with V and J called. A share of clones is missing; checked studies link under half to unresolved V genes, and the rest is unexplained. V, J and clone size are taken as reported in that table, and D and trimming were inferred from the DNA itself. The sample table lists tens of thousands of clones, 60% to 85% of them with a count of one. The top ten clones comprise about 20% of the sample.

V has 4 bases trimmed and J has 4 bases trimmed; junction bases matching no gene number 12. The germline V gene sets CDR1 to MNHNS and CDR2 to SASEGT. Including cysteine and phenylalanine, the CDR3 has 16 amino acids. The retained sequence is limited to the CDR3, 48 bases, with the frame set at the first base. Sequenced material: peripheral blood. In this chain, TRBV6-1 is recombined with TRBJ1-2, and 7 bases in between align with TRBD1. The source is a man aged 30 to 39 with COVID-19, enrolled during active disease. The DNA reads as follows: TGTGCCAGCAGTGTAGGGACAGTGAGTTCCAGCTATGGCTACACCTTC. Translation gives CASSVGTVSSSYGYTF.